This T cell receptor (beta chain) was recovered during a study of T cell clones after liver transplantation. Study background: Pre-transplant mixed lymphocyte reactions yielded third-party-reactive TCRbeta sequences as comparators for graft-donor-reactive sequences. Study results and caveats: The donor-reactive repertoire was only partly measurable in two subjects, lacking donor cells.

CDR1 and CDR2 from the germline V gene are SGHNT and YYREEE (reference sequence). CDR3 size: 15 residues. V dropped 0 bases and J dropped 6; count of bases not matched to a gene: 6. This clone was observed a handful of times. What it binds is unknown. Some clones are missing from TCRdb's copy, which holds only in-frame ones; the method was immunoSEQ multiplex PCR. The sample records 60,000 or so clones, 70% to 75% being singletons. V and J are TRBV5-4 and TRBJ2-1; TRBD1 aligns across 7 bases. The sequenced sample was CD4+ T cells from blood, obtained before liver transplant. The source of this sequence is a human donor who received a liver transplant. The CDR3 bases are TGTGCCAGCAGCTTGGAGGAACAGGGGATCAATGAGCAGTTCTTC. This encodes CASSLEEQGINEQFF.